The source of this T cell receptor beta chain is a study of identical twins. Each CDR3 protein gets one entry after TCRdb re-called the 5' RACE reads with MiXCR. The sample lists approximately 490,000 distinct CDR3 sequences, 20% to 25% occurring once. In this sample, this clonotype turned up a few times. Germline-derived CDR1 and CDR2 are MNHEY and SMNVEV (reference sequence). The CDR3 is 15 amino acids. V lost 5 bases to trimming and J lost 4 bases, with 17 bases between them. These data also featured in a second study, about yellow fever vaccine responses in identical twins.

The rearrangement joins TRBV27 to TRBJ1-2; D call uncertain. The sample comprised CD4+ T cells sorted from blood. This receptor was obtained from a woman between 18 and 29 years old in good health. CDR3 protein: CASSPTPVSSYGYTF. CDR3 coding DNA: TGTGCCAGCAGTCCCACACCGGTCAGCAGCTATGGCTACACCTTC.